This T cell receptor beta chain was identified in a study of cytomegalovirus exposure and HLA in healthy donors. Study summary: Sequencing of about 179 million T cells in an earlier analysis found 100 million to 140 million unique TCR beta sequences.

Details on this clone: Antigen: not known.

This CDR3 is built from 18 residues. Trimming cost V 8 bases and J 5 bases, with 28 bases left between them. CDR1 is MNHEY, CDR2 SMNVEV, per germline (reference sequence). Notes on the study in general: In vitro experiments confirmed that three CMV-associated chains were specific for CMV antigens. A missense variant in DCLRE1C was later tied to TCR beta V- and J-gene trimming. In terms of immune exposure information, only CMV serostatus was available.

Vbeta (60) and Jbeta (13) primers were used in the PCR. TCRdb keeps only in-frame clones here, not all; method: immunoSEQ multiplex PCR. The repertoire has about 180,000 clones, about 79% of them found once; the top ten carry around 1.5%. The receptor's source is a man in his late teens or twenties in good health and CMV-seronegative. Sequencing used PBMCs. This chain links TRBV27 with TRBJ1-5, with D perhaps matching TRBD1 (5 bases). Written as DNA, the CDR3 is TGTGCCAGCGCCCCCCAAAGTCTACAGGTCACGCTGGATCAGCCCCAGCATTTT. It yields the protein CASAPQSLQVTLDQPQHF.